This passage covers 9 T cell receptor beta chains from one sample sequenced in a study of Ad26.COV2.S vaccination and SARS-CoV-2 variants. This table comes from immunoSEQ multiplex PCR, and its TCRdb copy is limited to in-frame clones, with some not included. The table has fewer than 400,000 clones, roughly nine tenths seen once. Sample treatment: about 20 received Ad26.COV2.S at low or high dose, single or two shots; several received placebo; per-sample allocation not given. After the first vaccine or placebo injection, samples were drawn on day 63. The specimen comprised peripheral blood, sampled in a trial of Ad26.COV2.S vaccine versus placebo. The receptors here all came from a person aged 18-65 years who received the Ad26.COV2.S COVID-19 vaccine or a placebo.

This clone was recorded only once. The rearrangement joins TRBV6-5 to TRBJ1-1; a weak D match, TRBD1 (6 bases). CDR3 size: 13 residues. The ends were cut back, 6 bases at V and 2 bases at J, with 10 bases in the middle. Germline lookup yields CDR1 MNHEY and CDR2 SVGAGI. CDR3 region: CASRDSLNTEAFF. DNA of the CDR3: TGTGCCAGCAGGGACAGCCTAAACACTGAAGCTTTCTTT.

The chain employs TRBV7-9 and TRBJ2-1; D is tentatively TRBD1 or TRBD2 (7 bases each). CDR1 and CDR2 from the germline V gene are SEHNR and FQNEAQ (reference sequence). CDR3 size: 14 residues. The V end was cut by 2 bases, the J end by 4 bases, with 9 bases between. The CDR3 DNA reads TGTGCCAGCAGCTTACAGGGGGGGTACAATGAGCAGTTCTTC. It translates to CASSLQGGYNEQFF.

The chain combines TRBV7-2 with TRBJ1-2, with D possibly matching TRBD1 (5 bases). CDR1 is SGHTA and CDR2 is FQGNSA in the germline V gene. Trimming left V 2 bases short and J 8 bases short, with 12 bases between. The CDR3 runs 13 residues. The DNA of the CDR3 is TGTGCCAGCAGCTTACAGGCCCGGGGGGGCTACACCTTC. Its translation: CASSLQARGGYTF. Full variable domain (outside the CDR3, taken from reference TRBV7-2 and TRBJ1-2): GAGVSQSPSNKVTEKGKDVELRCDPISGHTALYWYRQSLGQGLEFLIYFQGNSAPDKSGLPSDRFSAERTGGSVSTLTIQRTQQEDSAVYLCASSLQARGGYTFGSGTRLTVV.

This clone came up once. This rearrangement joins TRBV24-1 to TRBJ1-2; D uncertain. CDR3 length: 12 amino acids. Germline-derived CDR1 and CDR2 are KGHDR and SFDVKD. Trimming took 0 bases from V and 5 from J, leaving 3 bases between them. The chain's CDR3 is CATSDLSYGYTF. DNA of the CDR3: TGTGCCACCAGTGATTTGTCATATGGCTACACCTTC.

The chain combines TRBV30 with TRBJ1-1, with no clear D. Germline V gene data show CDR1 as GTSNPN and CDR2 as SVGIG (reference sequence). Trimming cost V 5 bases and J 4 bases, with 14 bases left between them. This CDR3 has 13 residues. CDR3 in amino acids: CAWHTAWATEAFF. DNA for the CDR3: TGTGCCTGGCACACGGCTTGGGCCACTGAAGCTTTCTTT.

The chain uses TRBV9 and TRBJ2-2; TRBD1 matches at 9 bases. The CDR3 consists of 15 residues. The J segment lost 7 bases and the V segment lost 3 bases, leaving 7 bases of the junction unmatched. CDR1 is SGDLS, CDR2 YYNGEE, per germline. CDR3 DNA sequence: TGTGCCAGCAGCGCGGGACAGGGTAGGATCGGGGAGCTGTTTTTT. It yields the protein CASSAGQGRIGELFF.

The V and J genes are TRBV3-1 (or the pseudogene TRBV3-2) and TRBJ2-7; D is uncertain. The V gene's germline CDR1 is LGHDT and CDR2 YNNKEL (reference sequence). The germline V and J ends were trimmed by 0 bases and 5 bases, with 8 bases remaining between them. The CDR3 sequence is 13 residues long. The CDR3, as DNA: TGTGCCAGCAGCCAAGAAAGGATCCACGAGCAGTACTTC. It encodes CASSQERIHEQYF.

In nucleotides, the CDR3 is TGTGCCAGCAGTGAGCGGTTGCCCTATGGCTACACCTTC. It codes for CASSERLPYGYTF. V usage is TRBV6-1 and J usage is TRBJ1-2; D ambiguous. This CDR3 spans 13 amino acids. The germline V gene has CDR1 MNHNS and CDR2 SASEGT. Trimming shortened V by 3 bases and J by 4 bases, and 9 bases separated the two germline ends.

The CDR3 loop reads CASRGLGLSGNTIYF. The CDR3 region has the DNA TGTGCCAGCAGGGGACTCGGACTTTCTGGAAACACCATATATTTT. The chain uses TRBV27 and TRBJ1-3, with D tentatively TRBD1 (5 bases). V dropped 6 bases and J dropped 1 base, with 13 bases sitting between them. This CDR3 region has 15 residues. Germline CDR1 reads MNHEY; CDR2 reads SMNVEV (reference sequence).